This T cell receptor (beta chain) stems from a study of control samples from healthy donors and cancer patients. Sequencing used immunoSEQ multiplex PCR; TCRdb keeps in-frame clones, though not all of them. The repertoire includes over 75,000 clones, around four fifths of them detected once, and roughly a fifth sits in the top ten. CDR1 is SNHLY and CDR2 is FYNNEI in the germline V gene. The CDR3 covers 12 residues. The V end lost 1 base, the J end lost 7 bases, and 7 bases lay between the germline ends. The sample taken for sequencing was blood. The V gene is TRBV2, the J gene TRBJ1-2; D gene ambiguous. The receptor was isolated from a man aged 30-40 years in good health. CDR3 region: CASSEVQVGYTF. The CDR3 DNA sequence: TGTGCCAGCAGTGAAGTCCAAGTTGGCTACACCTTC.